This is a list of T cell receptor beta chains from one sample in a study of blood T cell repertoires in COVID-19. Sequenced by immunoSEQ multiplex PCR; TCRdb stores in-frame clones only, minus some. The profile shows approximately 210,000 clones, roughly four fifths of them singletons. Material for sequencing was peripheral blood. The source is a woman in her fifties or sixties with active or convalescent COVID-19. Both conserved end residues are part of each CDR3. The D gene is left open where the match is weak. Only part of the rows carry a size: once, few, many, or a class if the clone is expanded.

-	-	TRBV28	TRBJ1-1	TGTGCCAGCAGTTTCCTTGTAAACACTGAAGCTTTCTTT	CASSFLVNTEAFF
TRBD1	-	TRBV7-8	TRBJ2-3	TGTGCCAGCAGCTTAGGGGACAGGGACACAGATACGCAGTATTTT	CASSLGDRDTDTQYF
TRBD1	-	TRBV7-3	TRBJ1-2	TGTGCCAGCAGCTTAGGCAGGGGGACAGATGGCTACACCTTC	CASSLGRGTDGYTF
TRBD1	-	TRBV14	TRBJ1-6	TGTGCCAGCAGCCCACGGACAGGGAGGTCACCCCTCCACTTT	CASSPRTGRSPLHF
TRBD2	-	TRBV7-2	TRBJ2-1	TGTGCCAGCAGCTTAGTTTGGGAGGGCAATGAGCAGTTCTTC	CASSLVWEGNEQFF
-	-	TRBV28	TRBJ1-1	TGTGCCAGCAGTTTTCTCTACAGGGTCAGGAACACTGAAGCTTTCTTT	CASSFLYRVRNTEAFF
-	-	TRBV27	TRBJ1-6	TGTGCCAGCAGTTTACTAGGGGCCCTGTATAATTCACCCCTCCACTTT	CASSLLGALYNSPLHF
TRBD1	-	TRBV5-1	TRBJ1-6	TGCGCCAGCAGCTCTGGACAGGGGGGAAATTCACCCCTCCACTTT	CASSSGQGGNSPLHF
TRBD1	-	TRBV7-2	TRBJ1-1	TGTGCCAGCAGCTTCTACAGGGGGAACACTGAAGCTTTCTTT	CASSFYRGNTEAFF
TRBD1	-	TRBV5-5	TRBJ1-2	TGTGCCAGCAGCTTGGGGCCAGCAGGGGGCTACTATGGCTACACCTTC	CASSLGPAGGYYGYTF
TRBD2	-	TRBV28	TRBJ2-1	TGTGCCAGCAGGAGTAGCGGGAGCTCCTACAATGAGCAGTTCTTC	CASRSSGSSYNEQFF
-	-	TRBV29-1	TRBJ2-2	TGCAGCGTTGAAGAGAGGCAGAGGAACACCGGGGAGCTGTTTTTT	CSVEERQRNTGELFF
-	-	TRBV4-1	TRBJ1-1	TGCGCCAGCAGCCAAGACTCCCGTGAAGCTTTCTTT	CASSQDSREAFF
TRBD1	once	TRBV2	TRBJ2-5	TGTGCCAGCATTACCAATCGACAGGGGAGAGAGACCCAGTACTTC	CASITNRQGRETQYF
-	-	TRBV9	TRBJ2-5	TGTGCCAGCAGCCCAAACAGGGCTAGTTGGGAGACCCAGTACTTC	CASSPNRASWETQYF
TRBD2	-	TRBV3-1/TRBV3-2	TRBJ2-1	TGTGCCAGCAGCCAATTAGCGGGGGGGGCCTACAATGAGCAGTTCTTC	CASSQLAGGAYNEQFF
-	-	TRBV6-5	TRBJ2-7	TGTGCCAGCAGGGACGAGCGGGTGGGAGCCTACGAGCAGTACTTC	CASRDERVGAYEQYF
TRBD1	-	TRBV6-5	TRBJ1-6	TGTGCCAGTGAAGGGGGCTACAATTCACCCCTCCACTTT	CASEGGYNSPLHF
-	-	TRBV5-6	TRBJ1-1	TGTGCCAGCAGCTCCCGGCAGGGTTGGAACACTGAAGCTTTCTTT	CASSSRQGWNTEAFF
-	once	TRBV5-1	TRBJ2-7	TGCGCCAGCAGCTTGCTTCCCGGCGGGCCCTCCTACGAGCAGTACTTC	CASSLLPGGPSYEQYF
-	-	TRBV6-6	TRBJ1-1	TGTGCCAGCAGGAAACAGGGTATCGACACTGAAGCTTTCTTT	CASRKQGIDTEAFF
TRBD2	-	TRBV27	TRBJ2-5	TGTGCCAGCAGTGTCCGACTAGCGGGATCCCAAGAGACCCAGTACTTC	CASSVRLAGSQETQYF
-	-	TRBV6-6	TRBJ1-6	TGTGCCAGCAGTTACCGATCGAGTAATTCACCCCTCCACTTT	CASSYRSSNSPLHF
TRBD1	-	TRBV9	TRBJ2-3	TGTGCCAGCAGCGGAGGGGGCGCAGATACGCAGTATTTT	CASSGGGADTQYF
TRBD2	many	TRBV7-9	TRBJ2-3	TGTGCCAGCACCTGGACTAGCGGGGCTACAGATACGCAGTATTTT	CASTWTSGATDTQYF